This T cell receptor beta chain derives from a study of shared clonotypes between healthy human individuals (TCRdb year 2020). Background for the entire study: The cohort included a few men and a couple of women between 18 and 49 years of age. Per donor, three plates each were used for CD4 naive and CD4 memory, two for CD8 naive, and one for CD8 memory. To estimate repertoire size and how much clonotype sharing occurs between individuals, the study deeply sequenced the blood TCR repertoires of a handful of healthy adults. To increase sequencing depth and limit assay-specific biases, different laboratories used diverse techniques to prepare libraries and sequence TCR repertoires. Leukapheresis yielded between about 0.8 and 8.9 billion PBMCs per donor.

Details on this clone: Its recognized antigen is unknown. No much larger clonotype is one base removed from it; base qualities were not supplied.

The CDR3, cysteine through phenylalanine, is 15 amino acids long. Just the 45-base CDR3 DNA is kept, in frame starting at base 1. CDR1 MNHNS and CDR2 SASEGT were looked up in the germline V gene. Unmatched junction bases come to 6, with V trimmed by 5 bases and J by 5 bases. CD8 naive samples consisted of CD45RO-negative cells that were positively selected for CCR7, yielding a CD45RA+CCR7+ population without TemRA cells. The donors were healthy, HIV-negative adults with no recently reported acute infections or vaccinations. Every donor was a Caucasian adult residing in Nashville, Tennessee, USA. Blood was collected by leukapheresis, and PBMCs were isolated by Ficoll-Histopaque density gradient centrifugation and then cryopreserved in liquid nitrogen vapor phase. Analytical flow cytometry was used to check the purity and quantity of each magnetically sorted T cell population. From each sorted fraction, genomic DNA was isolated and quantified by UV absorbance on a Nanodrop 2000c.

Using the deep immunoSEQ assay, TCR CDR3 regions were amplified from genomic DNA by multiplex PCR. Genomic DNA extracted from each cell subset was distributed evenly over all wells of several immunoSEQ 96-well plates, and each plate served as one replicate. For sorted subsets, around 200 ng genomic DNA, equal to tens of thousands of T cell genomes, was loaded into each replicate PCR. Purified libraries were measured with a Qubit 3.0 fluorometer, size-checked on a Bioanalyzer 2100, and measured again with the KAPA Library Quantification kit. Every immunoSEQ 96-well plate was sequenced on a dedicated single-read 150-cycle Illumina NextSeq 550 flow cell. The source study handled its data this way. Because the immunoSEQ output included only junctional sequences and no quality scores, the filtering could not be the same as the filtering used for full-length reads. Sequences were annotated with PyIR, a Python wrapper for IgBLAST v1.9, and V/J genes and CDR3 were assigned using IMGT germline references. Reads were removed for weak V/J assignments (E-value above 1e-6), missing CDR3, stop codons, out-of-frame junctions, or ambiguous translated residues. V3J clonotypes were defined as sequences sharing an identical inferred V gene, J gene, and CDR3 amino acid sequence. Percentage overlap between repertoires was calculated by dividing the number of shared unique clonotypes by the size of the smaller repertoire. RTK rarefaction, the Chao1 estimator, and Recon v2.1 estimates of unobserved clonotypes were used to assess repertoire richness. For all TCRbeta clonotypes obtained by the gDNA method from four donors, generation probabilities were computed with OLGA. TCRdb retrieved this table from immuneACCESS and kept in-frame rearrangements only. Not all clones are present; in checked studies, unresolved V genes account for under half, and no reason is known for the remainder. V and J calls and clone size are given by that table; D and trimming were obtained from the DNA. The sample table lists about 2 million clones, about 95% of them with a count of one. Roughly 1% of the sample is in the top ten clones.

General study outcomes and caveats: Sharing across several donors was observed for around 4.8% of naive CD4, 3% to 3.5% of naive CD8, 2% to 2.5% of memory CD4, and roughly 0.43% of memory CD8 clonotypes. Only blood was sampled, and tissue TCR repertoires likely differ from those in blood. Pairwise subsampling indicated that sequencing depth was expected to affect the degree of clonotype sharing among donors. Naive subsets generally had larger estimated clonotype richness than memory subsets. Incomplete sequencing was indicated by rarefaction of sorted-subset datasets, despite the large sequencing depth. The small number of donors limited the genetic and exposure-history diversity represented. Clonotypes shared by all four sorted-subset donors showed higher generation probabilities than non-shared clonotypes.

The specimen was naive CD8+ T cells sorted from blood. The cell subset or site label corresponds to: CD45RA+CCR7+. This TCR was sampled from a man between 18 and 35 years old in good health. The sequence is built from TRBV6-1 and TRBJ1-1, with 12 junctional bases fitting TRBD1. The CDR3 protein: CASSPGTGGRTEAFF. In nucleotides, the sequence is TGTGCCAGCAGTCCCGGGACAGGGGGCAGAACTGAAGCTTTCTTT.